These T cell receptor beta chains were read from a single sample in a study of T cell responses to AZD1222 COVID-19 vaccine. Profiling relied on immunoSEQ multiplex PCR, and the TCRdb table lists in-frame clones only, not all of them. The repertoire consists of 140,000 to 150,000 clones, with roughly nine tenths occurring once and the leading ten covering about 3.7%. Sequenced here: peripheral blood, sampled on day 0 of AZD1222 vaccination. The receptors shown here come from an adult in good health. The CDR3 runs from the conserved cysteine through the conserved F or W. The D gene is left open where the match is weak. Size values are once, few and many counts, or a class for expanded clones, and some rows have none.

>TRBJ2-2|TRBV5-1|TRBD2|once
CATTRGGNTGELFF
TGCGCCACCACCCGGGGGGGGAACACCGGGGAGCTGTTTTTT
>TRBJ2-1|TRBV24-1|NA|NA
CATSDPTTGNEQFF
TGTGCCACCAGTGACCCTACGACGGGAAATGAGCAGTTCTTC
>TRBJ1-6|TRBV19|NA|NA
CASKRTVNSPNSPLHF
TGTGCCAGTAAGCGTACAGTTAACTCTCCTAATTCACCCCTCCACTTT
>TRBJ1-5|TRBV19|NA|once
CASTVGPGGNQPQHF
TGTGCCAGTACCGTGGGGCCGGGGGGCAATCAGCCCCAGCATTTT
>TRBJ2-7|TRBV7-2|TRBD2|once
CASSLLAGEQYF
TGTGCCAGCAGCCTACTAGCGGGCGAGCAGTACTTC
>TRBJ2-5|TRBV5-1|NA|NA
CASSFRGQETQYF
TGCGCCAGCAGCTTCCGGGGCCAAGAGACCCAGTACTTC
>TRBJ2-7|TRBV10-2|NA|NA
CASRGIEYEQYF
TGCGCCAGCAGGGGCATTGAGTACGAGCAGTACTTC
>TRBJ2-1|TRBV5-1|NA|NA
CASSWGGQTYNEQFF
TGCGCCAGCAGCTGGGGCGGACAGACCTACAATGAGCAGTTCTTC
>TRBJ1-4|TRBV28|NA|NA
CASSLFGVKREKLFF
TGTGCCAGCAGTTTATTCGGGGTAAAAAGGGAAAAACTGTTTTTT
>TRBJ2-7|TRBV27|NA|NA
CASSLFLVGAGYEQYF
TGTGCCAGCAGTTTGTTTTTGGTGGGGGCTGGCTACGAGCAGTACTTC
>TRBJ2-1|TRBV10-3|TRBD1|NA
CAISGTGGLHEQFF
TGTGCCATCAGTGGGACAGGGGGACTCCATGAGCAGTTCTTC
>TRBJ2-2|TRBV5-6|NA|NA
CASSLVPDGELFF
TGTGCCAGCAGCTTGGTCCCCGACGGGGAGCTGTTTTTT
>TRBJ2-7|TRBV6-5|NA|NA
CASSYKRSSYEQYF
TGTGCCAGCAGTTACAAGCGTAGTTCCTACGAGCAGTACTTC
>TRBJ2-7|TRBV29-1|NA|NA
CSVMTAASYEQYF
TGCAGCGTCATGACAGCCGCATCCTACGAGCAGTACTTC
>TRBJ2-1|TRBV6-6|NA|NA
CASSWSLLAHEQFF
TGTGCCAGCAGTTGGTCTCTCCTCGCGCATGAGCAGTTCTTC
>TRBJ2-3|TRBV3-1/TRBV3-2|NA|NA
CASSYPGRIDDTQYF
TGTGCCAGCAGCTACCCTGGACGCATTGACGATACGCAGTATTTT
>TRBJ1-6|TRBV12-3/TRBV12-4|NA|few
CASSLGGDSPLHF
TGTGCCAGCAGTTTGGGAGGGGATTCACCCCTCCACTTT
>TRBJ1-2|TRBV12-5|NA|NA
CASGSPLGPAGGYTF
TGTGCTAGTGGTTCCCCCCTAGGACCCGCGGGTGGCTACACCTTC
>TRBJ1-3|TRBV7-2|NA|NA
CASSLLWRRENSGNTIYF
TGTGCCAGCAGCTTATTGTGGCGGCGGGAAAATTCTGGAAACACCATATATTTT
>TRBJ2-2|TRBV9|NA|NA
CASSVDGVSTGELFF
TGTGCCAGCAGCGTCGACGGGGTCAGCACCGGGGAGCTGTTTTTT
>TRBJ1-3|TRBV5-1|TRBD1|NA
CASSREQGIAGNTIYF
TGCGCCAGCAGCCGGGAACAGGGGATTGCTGGAAACACCATATATTTT
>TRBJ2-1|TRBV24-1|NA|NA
CATSDLVTSNEVNEQFF
TGTGCCACCAGTGATTTGGTAACTTCGAATGAGGTCAATGAGCAGTTCTTC
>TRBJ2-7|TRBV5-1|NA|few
CASSTTGSSYEQYF
TGCGCCAGCAGCACCACAGGGAGTTCCTACGAGCAGTACTTC
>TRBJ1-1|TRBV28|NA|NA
CASSAPGTAEAFF
TGTGCCAGCAGCGCGCCCGGGACCGCTGAAGCTTTCTTT
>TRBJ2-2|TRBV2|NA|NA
CASYRDVTTGELFF
TGTGCCAGCTACAGGGATGTGACCACCGGGGAGCTGTTTTTT
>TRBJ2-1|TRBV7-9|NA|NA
CASSSFGTLGDEQFF
TGTGCCAGCAGCTCGTTTGGGACACTGGGGGATGAGCAGTTCTTC
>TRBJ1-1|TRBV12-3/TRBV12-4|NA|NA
CASTGGRGTEAFF
TGTGCCAGCACCGGGGGAAGAGGCACTGAAGCTTTCTTT
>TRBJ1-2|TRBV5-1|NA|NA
CASSPRDNYGYTF
TGCGCCAGCAGCCCCCGGGACAACTATGGCTACACCTTC
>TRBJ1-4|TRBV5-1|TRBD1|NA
CASSWGQGATTNEKLFF
TGCGCCAGCAGCTGGGGACAGGGGGCTACAACTAATGAAAAACTGTTTTTT
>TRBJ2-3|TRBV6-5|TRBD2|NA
CASREGDTQYF
TGTGCCAGTAGGGAGGGGGATACGCAGTATTTT
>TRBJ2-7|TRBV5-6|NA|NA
CASRDIGNYEQYF
TGTGCCAGCAGAGACATAGGGAACTACGAGCAGTACTTC
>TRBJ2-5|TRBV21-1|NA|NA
CASSKVARGPVLWGETQYF
TGTGCCAGCAGCAAAGTAGCCAGGGGGCCGGTTCTCTGGGGAGAGACCCAGTACTTC
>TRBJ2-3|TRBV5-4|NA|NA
CASSLDRWGSTDTQYF
TGTGCCAGCAGCTTGGATCGTTGGGGGAGCACAGATACGCAGTATTTT
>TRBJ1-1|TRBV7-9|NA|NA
CASSQEGGTEAFF
TGTGCCAGCAGCCAAGAGGGGGGCACTGAAGCTTTCTTT
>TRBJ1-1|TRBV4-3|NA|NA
CASSQDGGNTEAFF
TGCGCCAGCAGCCAGGACGGGGGGAACACTGAAGCTTTCTTT
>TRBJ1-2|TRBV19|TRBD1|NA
CATEEGGMGGYTF
TGTGCCACCGAAGAAGGGGGCATGGGGGGCTACACCTTC
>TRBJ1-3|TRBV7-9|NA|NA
CASSLMRDGNTIYF
TGTGCCAGCAGCCTCATGAGAGATGGAAACACCATATATTTT
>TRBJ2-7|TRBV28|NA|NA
CASSSLGRVAYEQYF
TGTGCCAGCAGTTCCCTGGGCAGGGTGGCCTACGAGCAGTACTTC
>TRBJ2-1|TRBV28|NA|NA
CASSLLSSYNEQFF
TGTGCCAGCAGTTTACTCTCTTCCTACAATGAGCAGTTCTTC
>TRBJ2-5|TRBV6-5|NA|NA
CASSYTETLETQYF
TGTGCCAGCAGTTACACCGAAACCCTGGAGACCCAGTACTTC
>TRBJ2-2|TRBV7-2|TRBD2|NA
CASRKTSQNTGELFF
TGTGCCAGCAGAAAGACTAGCCAGAACACCGGGGAGCTGTTTTTT
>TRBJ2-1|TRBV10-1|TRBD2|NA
CATSAGGRYNEQFF
TGCGCCACCTCAGCGGGAGGGAGATACAATGAGCAGTTCTTC
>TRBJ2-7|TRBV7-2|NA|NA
CASSHGGEQYF
TGTGCCAGCAGCCACGGGGGCGAGCAGTACTTC
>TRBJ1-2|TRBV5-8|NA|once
CASGVPASGGYTF
TGTGCCTCCGGTGTACCGGCTTCGGGTGGCTACACCTTC
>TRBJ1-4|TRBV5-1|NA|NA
CASSENGAGPEKLFF
TGCGCCAGCAGCGAGAACGGGGCAGGGCCGGAAAAACTGTTTTTT
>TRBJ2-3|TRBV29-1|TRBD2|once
CSVAASGPTDTQYF
TGCAGCGTTGCTGCTAGCGGCCCAACAGATACGCAGTATTTT
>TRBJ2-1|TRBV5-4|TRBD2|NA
CASKPLGAGGYNEQFF
TGTGCCAGCAAACCCCTAGGAGCGGGAGGGTACAATGAGCAGTTCTTC
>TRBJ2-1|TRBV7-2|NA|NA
CASSLVVEQFF
TGTGCCAGCAGCTTAGTGGTTGAGCAGTTCTTC
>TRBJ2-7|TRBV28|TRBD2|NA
CASSFRLAGVLSYEQYF
TGTGCCAGCAGTTTTCGACTAGCGGGCGTACTTTCCTACGAGCAGTACTTC
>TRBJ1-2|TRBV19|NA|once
CASSIDPGARVDGYTF
TGTGCCAGTAGTATAGATCCAGGGGCGAGAGTCGATGGCTACACCTTC
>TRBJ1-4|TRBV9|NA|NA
CASSASGRLNEKLFF
TGTGCCAGCAGCGCATCGGGACGGCTTAATGAAAAACTGTTTTTT
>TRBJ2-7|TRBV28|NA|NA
CASSSSTRTGYGQYF
TGTGCCAGCAGTTCGTCTACCAGGACTGGGTATGGGCAGTACTTC
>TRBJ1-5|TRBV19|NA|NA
CASSIDSEVQPQHF
TGTGCCAGTAGTATAGACTCCGAAGTACAGCCCCAGCATTTT
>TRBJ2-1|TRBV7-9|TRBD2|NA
CASSWTSGSRGEQFF
TGTGCCAGCAGCTGGACTAGCGGGAGTAGGGGTGAGCAGTTCTTC
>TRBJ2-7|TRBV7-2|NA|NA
CASSSGVPSYEQYF
TGTGCCAGCAGCTCAGGGGTCCCCTCCTACGAGCAGTACTTC
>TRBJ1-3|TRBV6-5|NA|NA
CASSYLGGRNTIYF
TGTGCCAGCAGTTACCTGGGGGGAAGGAACACCATATATTTT
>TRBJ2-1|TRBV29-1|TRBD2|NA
CSVGLAGGARYNEQFF
TGCAGCGTTGGACTAGCGGGAGGGGCGAGGTACAATGAGCAGTTCTTC
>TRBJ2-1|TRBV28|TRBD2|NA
CASSRPLSGRANEQFF
TGTGCCAGCAGCCGCCCACTAAGCGGGAGGGCCAATGAGCAGTTCTTC